The T cell receptor (beta chain) under discussion was sequenced for a study of cytomegalovirus exposure and HLA in healthy donors. The CDR3 covers 14 residues. V dropped 7 bases and J dropped 5; count of bases not matched to a gene: 6. Germline V lookup: CDR1 SNHLY, CDR2 FYNNEI. As concerns this clone: The antigen remains unidentified.

Findings of the study overall: A later analysis reported that several of the most significant clusters appeared to be linked to common viral pathogens, among them Epstein-Barr virus. Most TCR sequences showed up rarely, but some public TCRs showed up in many donors. The authors excluded some V segments, including TRBV6-2 and TRBV6-3, as indistinguishable. In an earlier analysis, most TCR beta V segments were productive about 87% or about 30% of the time.

This PCR relied on a set of 60 Vbeta primers and 13 Jbeta primers. Only in-frame clones appear in the TCRdb table, and some are missing; sequencing was by immunoSEQ multiplex PCR. This sample yields a few hundred thousand clones, of which about 83% are seen a single time; roughly a sixth belongs to the top ten. The origin of this receptor is a man aged 40-49 years in good health and CMV-seronegative. The rearrangement links TRBV2 to TRBJ2-7; 12 positions agree with TRBD1. The sequenced material came from PBMCs. This chain's CDR3 is CASKRDRGRHEQYF. The DNA of the CDR3 is TGTGCCAGCAAACGGGACAGGGGGCGTCACGAGCAGTACTTC.